The clone carrying this T cell receptor (beta chain) was picked up a small number of times. The CDR3 sequence is 15 residues long. CDR1 and CDR2 (germline): DFQATT, SNEGSKA (reference sequence). V trimming: 6 bases; J trimming: 2 bases; junction bases outside the gene matches: 13. TCR alpha and beta CDR3 regions were amplified from RNA using iRepertoire nested multiplex PCR. TCRdb passed the multiplex PCR reads through MiXCR, listing each CDR3 protein once. The table shows a few hundred thousand distinct CDR3 sequences, with around 45% occurring only once. These data come from a study of glioma-infiltrating T cells. Study in general: WHO grade II oligodendrogliomas or astrocytomas, plus non-recurrent WHO grade IV glioblastomas, were sampled. Dexamethasone exposure before glioma surgery was limited to six or fewer days.

The origin of this receptor is a human donor with low-grade glioma or glioblastoma, undergoing nonglioma brain surgery, or in good health (not recorded which). The sample taken for sequencing was glioma tissue, nonneoplastic brain tissue, or PBMCs (not recorded which). The gene calls are TRBV20-1 and TRBJ2-7, with 7 bases matching TRBD2. In DNA form, the CDR3 reads TGCAGTGCGCAACAAATTAGCGGGCCCACCTACGAGCAGTACTTC. Its translation is CSAQQISGPTYEQYF.